The 29 T cell receptor beta chains listed next were all sequenced from one sample in a study of response to subunit inactivated influenza vaccine (dated 2018 in TCRdb). Library construction relied on RT-PCR. Data came from an Illumina HiSeq 2500. TCRdb trimmed the raw reads at Q25, called clones with MiXCR and kept productive beta chains. Under each unique CDR3 protein, matching rows form one entry showing the most common genes and DNA. The sample table holds about 570,000 distinct CDR3 sequences, of which about 10% were seen once. About 11% of the sample is in the top ten clones. The data also belong to a second study, concerning T cells expressing NK-cell markers. According to the second study: TCR beta cDNA libraries were made by 5'RACE template switching that added a universal primer site and unique molecular identifiers.

The sequencing here drew on PBMCs from blood, taken on the day of vaccination. These receptors were taken from a man aged 50 or older who received an inactivated influenza vaccine. Donor details come from another sample of the same person, matched by shared clones.

The chain is built from TRBV6-1 and TRBJ2-1; TRBD2 agrees at 12 bases. V gave up 5 bases and J gave up 6 bases; unmatched junction bases: 5. This CDR3 has 15 residues. Germline V CDR1 and CDR2: MNHNS, SASEGT. For the CDR3, the DNA is TGTGCCAGCAGTCGACTAGCGGGGGAACCCAATGAGCAGTTCTTC. It codes for CASSRLAGEPNEQFF.

This chain connects TRBV14 to TRBJ2-3, with TRBD2 matching over 10 bases. Trimming at V came to 3 bases and at J to 0 bases, leaving 15 bases not matched to a gene. CDR3 length: 20 residues. Looked up from germline, CDR1 is SGHDN and CDR2 is FVKESK. The CDR3 nucleotides read TGTGCCAGCAGCCACCGCGGGAGTAGCGGGGGGCACTATAGCACAGATACGCAGTATTTT. Translation: CASSHRGSSGGHYSTDTQYF.

This clonotype appeared a few times. This chain connects TRBV6-2 or TRBV6-3 to TRBJ2-1; D might be TRBD1 or TRBD2, each matching 6 bases. The CDR3 has 15 amino acids. The germline gives CDR1 MNHEY, CDR2 SVGEGT. Trimming cost V 8 bases and J 8 bases, with 22 bases left between them. The CDR3 DNA reads as TGTGCCAGCCTTATTGATGGGGGGCGTAGGTATGAGCAGTTCTTC. This encodes CASLIDGGRRYEQFF.

In this sample, this clonotype turned up a few times. The V and J genes are TRBV9 and TRBJ2-5, with 7 positions matching TRBD2. The CDR3 sequence is 15 residues long. Germline trimming cut 0 bases from V and 3 bases from J; bases unmatched to any gene: 5. Looked up from germline, CDR1 is SGDLS and CDR2 is YYNGEE. CDR3 region: CASSVGGGQKETQYF. CDR3 DNA: TGTGCCAGCAGCGTAGGGGGAGGGCAGAAAGAGACCCAGTACTTC.

This clonotype was counted a few times. This CDR3 reads CAISPGGLKNIQYF. CDR3 bases: TGTGCCATCAGTCCGGGGGGGCTGAAAAACATTCAGTACTTC. This chain connects TRBV10-3 to TRBJ2-4; the match to TRBD2 covers 8 bases. Germline V gives CDR1 ENHRY, CDR2 SYGVKD. This CDR3 has 14 amino acids. Trimming removed 5 bases from V and 4 bases from J; junction bases left unmatched: 4.

This clonotype was detected ten times or more. This chain connects TRBV12-3 or TRBV12-4 to TRBJ2-2, with 7 positions matching TRBD1. With 0 bases clipped from V and 3 bases from J, the junction kept 4 bases outside the gene matches. The CDR3 contains 16 residues. For the CDR3, the DNA is TGTGCCAGCAGTTTAGCGCTAGGACAGGACACCGGGGAGCTGTTTTTT. It encodes CASSLALGQDTGELFF.

This chain uses TRBV6-1 with TRBJ2-3; 12 bases align to TRBD2. V lost 11 bases, J lost 11 bases, and 20 bases stayed unmatched. CDR1 is MNHNS and CDR2 is SASEGT in the germline V gene. CDR3 length equals 16 residues. For the CDR3, the DNA is TGTGCCGCCCTCCCCCCGGTACTAGCGGGGGGATGGTGGCAGTATTTT. This codes for CAALPPVLAGGWWQYF.

This chain joins TRBV7-9 and TRBJ2-3; TRBD1 aligns across 11 bases. CDR3 length: 17 amino acids. The V gene's germline CDR1 is SEHNR and CDR2 FQNEAQ (reference sequence). Unmatched junction bases numbered 7, after V lost 3 bases and J lost 2 bases. The CDR3 bases are TGTGCCAGCAGCTTCACCGGGACAGGGGGTCTCACAGATACGCAGTATTTT. Its protein product is CASSFTGTGGLTDTQYF.

This clonotype was recorded at least ten times. CDR3 DNA sequence: TGTGCCAGCAGTTACAGGGTGACGAACACCGGGGAGCTGTTTTTT. Amino acids: CASSYRVTNTGELFF. The rearrangement joins TRBV12-3 or TRBV12-4 to TRBJ2-2, with TRBD1 as a possible D gene (6 bases). The CDR3 consists of 15 residues. Trimming took 4 bases from V and 0 from J, leaving 9 bases between them.

The rearrangement links TRBV20-1 to TRBJ2-7, with 7 bases fitting TRBD1. The germline V gene has CDR1 DFQATT and CDR2 SNEGSKA (reference sequence). The CDR3 loop spans 18 amino acids. The ends lost 0 bases at V and 2 bases at J; junction bases unmatched: 16. The CDR3 here is CSARDLRMRDRTTYEQYF. As DNA, the CDR3 is TGCAGTGCTAGAGATCTCCGTATGAGGGACAGAACCACCTACGAGCAGTACTTC.

Only a few counts were recorded for this clonotype. V is TRBV24-1 and J is TRBJ2-3; maybe TRBD2 (5 bases). V was clipped by 1 base and J by 1 base, with 17 bases between them. Germline V gives CDR1 KGHDR, CDR2 SFDVKD. The CDR3 totals 18 residues. The CDR3 sequence is CATSDLRERMKGTDTQYF. DNA for the CDR3: TGTGCCACCAGTGATTTAAGAGAGCGGATGAAGGGCACAGATACGCAGTATTTT.

V and J are TRBV7-2 and TRBJ2-7; 10 nucleotides match TRBD2. The V segment lost 5 bases and the J segment 3 bases; nucleotides outside the gene matches: 4. The CDR3 contains 14 residues. Germline V lookup: CDR1 SGHTA, CDR2 FQGNSA. The CDR3 loop reads CASSPTSGDYEQYF. CDR3 nucleotides: TGTGCCAGCAGCCCAACTAGCGGGGACTACGAGCAGTACTTC.

This clonotype was seen more than once but under ten times. Because the CDR3 is missing its conserved closing phenylalanine or tryptophan, this is likely a read error. The limits of the CDR3 on the DNA are not certain, so only TCRdb's listed CDR3 is given. V is TRBV12-3 or TRBV12-4 and J is TRBJ2-4; the D call of TRBD1 is as the table states it, not checked on the DNA. The CDR3 is made up of 10 amino acids, end residues included. CDR3 protein: CARPHSGPPS.

This clonotype was detected only a few times. This chain uses TRBV7-7 with TRBJ2-2, with a tentative D call TRBD2 (6 bases). Trimming shortened V by 6 bases and J by 6 bases, and 11 bases separated the two germline ends. Germline V CDR1 and CDR2: SSHAT, FNYEAQ (reference sequence). The CDR3 consists of 13 residues. The CDR3 region is CASSITSSGELFF. CDR3 DNA sequence: TGTGCCAGCAGTATTACTAGCTCCGGGGAGCTGTTTTTT. Looking up the rest from reference TRBV7-7 and TRBJ2-2 gives the full variable domain: GAGVSQSPRYKVTKRGQDVTLRCDPISSHATLYWYQQALGQGPEFLTYFNYEAQPDKSGLPSDRFSAERPEGSISTLTIQRTEQRDSAMYRCASSITSSGELFFGEGSRLTVL.

This clonotype showed up just a few times. The V gene is TRBV7-2, the J gene TRBJ2-5; 10 nucleotides line up with TRBD2. The ends lost 2 bases at V and 4 bases at J; junction bases unmatched: 7. CDR3 length equals 16 residues. CDR1 is SGHTA, CDR2 FQGNSA, per germline. The CDR3 is CASSLQRAGGRETQYF. CDR3 bases: TGTGCCAGCAGCTTACAACGAGCGGGGGGGAGAGAGACCCAGTACTTC.

This clonotype was picked up many times. The genes are TRBV19 and TRBJ1-3; no reliable D call. V lost 4 bases and J lost 8, with 12 bases in between. The CDR3 spans 13 residues. CDR1 is LNHDA, CDR2 SQIVND, per germline (reference sequence). The CDR3 DNA follows: TGTGCCAGTAGTACGACCTTAGCGGACACCATATATTTT. Residues: CASSTTLADTIYF. Full variable domain (rest looked up from reference TRBV19 and TRBJ1-3): DGGITQSPKYLFRKEGQNVTLSCEQNLNHDAMYWYRQDPGQGLRLIYYSQIVNDFQKGDIAEGYSVSREKKESFPLTVTSAQKNPTAFYLCASSTTLADTIYFGEGSWLTVV.

This sequence joins TRBV29-1 and TRBJ2-1, with TRBD1 identical over 7 bases. This CDR3 has 14 amino acids. From germline, CDR1 is SQVTM and CDR2 ANQGSEA. With 2 bases clipped from V and 2 bases from J, the junction kept 3 bases outside the gene matches. The CDR3 DNA follows: TGCAGCGTTGAACGGCAGGGGGCCTACAATGAGCAGTTCTTC. Translated, it gives CSVERQGAYNEQFF.

This clonotype was counted only a few times. This chain connects TRBV7-2 to TRBJ1-3; 7 positions match TRBD1. CDR3 size: 15 residues. The junction had 1 base not matched to a gene; V was cut back by 0 bases and J by 2 bases. Germline-derived CDR1 and CDR2 are SGHTA and FQGNSA. The CDR3 DNA is TGTGCCAGCAGCTTAGCCACAGGGGCTGGAAACACCATATATTTT. Amino acids: CASSLATGAGNTIYF. Combining the CDR3 with reference TRBV7-2 and TRBJ1-3 gives the whole variable domain GAGVSQSPSNKVTEKGKDVELRCDPISGHTALYWYRQSLGQGLEFLIYFQGNSAPDKSGLPSDRFSAERTGGSVSTLTIQRTQQEDSAVYLCASSLATGAGNTIYFGEGSWLTVV.

This clonotype was seen only a few times. V is TRBV12-3 or TRBV12-4 and J is TRBJ2-5; TRBD2 matches at 8 bases. The length of the CDR3 is 12 residues. V was clipped by 7 bases and J by 5 bases; unmatched bases: 3. CDR3 amino acids: CASTLAGETQYF. As DNA, the CDR3 is TGTGCCAGCACCTTAGCGGGGGAGACCCAGTACTTC.

This clonotype was observed many times. The rearrangement uses TRBV12-3 or TRBV12-4 and TRBJ1-2; D ambiguous. Deletions cut 6 bases from V and 14 bases from J, with 19 bases between. CDR3 length: 12 amino acids. DNA of the CDR3: TGTGCCAGCAGGAGGGTAAATCTCCCGTGGACCTTC. It is translated as CASRRVNLPWTF.

In its sample, this clonotype was seen a few times. The gene calls are TRBV24-1 and TRBJ2-2; D could derive from TRBD1 or TRBD2 (6 bases each). The CDR3 has 15 residues. Germline assignment: CDR1 KGHDR and CDR2 SFDVKD. V lost 3 bases and J lost 5, with 12 bases in between. Here the CDR3 DNA reads TGTGCCACCAGTGATGATAGGGGGGAGACCGGGGAGCTGTTTTTT. Translated, it gives CATSDDRGETGELFF.

The chain carries TRBV6-2 or TRBV6-3 and TRBJ2-2; 7 bases are a match to TRBD2. This CDR3 contains 16 residues. Germline V gene data show CDR1 as MNHEY and CDR2 as SVGEGT. With V trimmed by 0 bases and J by 1 base, 2 bases remained unmatched. The CDR3 DNA reads as TGTGCCAGCAGTTACTCTGGCGGGGGGAACACCGGGGAGCTGTTTTTT. This sequence encodes CASSYSGGGNTGELFF.

The chain couples TRBV30 to TRBJ1-1; D is possibly TRBD1 (5 bases). CDR1 and CDR2 from the germline V gene are GTSNPN and SVGIG (reference sequence). Trimming pared 2 bases from V and 3 bases from J, leaving 10 bases between. This CDR3 has 13 amino acids. This CDR3 is CAWSYRPYTEAFF. The CDR3, as DNA: TGTGCCTGGAGTTACAGGCCGTACACTGAAGCTTTCTTT.

The gene calls are TRBV3-1 and TRBJ1-1; D is undetermined. Germline V gives CDR1 LGHDT, CDR2 YNNKEL (reference sequence). The ends were cut back, 6 bases at V and 0 bases at J, with 8 bases in the middle. This CDR3 contains 13 residues. Written as DNA, the CDR3 is TGTGCCAGCAGATCCAACCTGAACACTGAAGCTTTCTTT. It is translated as CASRSNLNTEAFF.

This clonotype came up a few times. The rearrangement links TRBV5-1 to TRBJ2-3; 11 nucleotides match TRBD2. V shed 5 bases and J 6 bases; nucleotides not matched to a gene: 2. The CDR3 runs 13 residues. The germline V gene encodes CDR1 SGHRS and CDR2 YFSETQ. The CDR3 DNA reads TGCGCCAGCAGACTAGCGGGAGTGGATACGCAGTATTTT. Translating it yields CASRLAGVDTQYF.

This clonotype was counted between two and nine times. The chain links TRBV20-1 to TRBJ2-3; 11 bases map to TRBD2. In germline, CDR1 is DFQATT, CDR2 SNEGSKA (reference sequence). This CDR3 spans 19 amino acids. V was pared by 6 bases and J by 0 bases, with 17 bases of the junction left unmatched. CDR3 residues: CSAAPEIAGGLRSTDTQYF. As DNA, the CDR3 is TGCAGTGCAGCACCCGAGATAGCGGGGGGGTTAAGAAGCACAGATACGCAGTATTTT.

This clonotype occurred a few times. This chain uses TRBV11-3 with TRBJ2-7; TRBD1 aligns across 10 bases. This CDR3 region has 13 residues. Germline-derived CDR1 and CDR2 are SGHNT and YENEEA. Trimming at V came to 7 bases and at J to 5 bases, leaving 5 bases not matched to a gene. CDR3 amino acids: CASIVTGGDEQYF. The CDR3 DNA is TGTGCCAGCATAGTGACAGGGGGCGACGAGCAGTACTTC. The whole variable domain, filled in from reference TRBV11-3 and TRBJ2-7, reads EAGVVQSPRYKIIEKKQPVAFWCNPISGHNTLYWYLQNLGQGPELLIRYENEEAVDDSQLPKDRFSAERLKGVDSTLKIQPAELGDSAVYLCASIVTGGDEQYFGPGTRLTVT.

There are a few counts of this clonotype. The gene calls are TRBV5-1 and TRBJ1-2, with D possibly matching TRBD1 (5 bases). This CDR3 is built from 15 residues. Germline V gene data show CDR1 as SGHRS and CDR2 as YFSETQ. Trimming removed 4 bases from V and 0 bases from J, with 13 bases in between. CDR3 bases: TGCGCCAGCAGCCCTGGAGGGGCTACTAACTATGGCTACACCTTC. Its protein is CASSPGGATNYGYTF.

This clonotype came up many times. The V gene is TRBV5-1, the J gene TRBJ1-2, with D unresolved. Deletions cut 4 bases from V and 0 bases from J, with 7 bases between. Germline CDR1 and CDR2: SGHRS and YFSETQ. This CDR3 has 13 amino acids. The CDR3 DNA follows: TGCGCCAGCAGCATAGATTCTAACTATGGCTACACCTTC. Encoded protein: CASSIDSNYGYTF.